The subject of this entry is one T cell receptor (beta chain). Its cognate antigen is unknown. The data were taken from a study of vaccination and CD4 T cells after COVID-19. This CDR3 comprises 15 residues. With 0 bases removed from V and 0 bases from J, the gap between germline ends came to 8 bases. Germline V gives CDR1 KGHSH, CDR2 LQKENI. Cultured CD4+ T cells had their DNA profiled by the Oncomine TCR Beta short-read assay. TCRdb fed the PCR reads into MiXCR, producing one record per CDR3 protein. In the table there are about 16,000 distinct CDR3 sequences, under 40% of which are singletons. Treatment meaning: approximately nine-day PBMC culture with coronavirus spike peptide pools or control peptides (ViraFEST assay). Replacement of half the medium with fresh IL-2 medium took place on days 3 and 7.

Sample: cultured CD4+ T cells from blood. The genes are TRBV18 and TRBJ1-1; D is unresolved. This receptor was identified in a human donor with COVID-19. The CDR3 sequence is CASSPPHQLNTEAFF. The CDR3 coding sequence is TGTGCCAGCTCACCACCGCACCAGTTGAACACTGAAGCTTTCTTT.